This T cell receptor beta chain was recorded in a study of T cell responses to AZD1222 COVID-19 vaccine. Overall study findings and caveats: Clonal diversity was possibly underestimated, and white British individuals and females predominated among donors.

A word on this clone: Antigen: not known.

The assay was immunoSEQ multiplex PCR, and TCRdb's table has in-frame clones only and misses some. Of 110,000 to 150,000 clones listed, roughly nine tenths are singletons. The V and J ends lost 2 bases and 1 base respectively, with 12 bases between them. This CDR3 has 16 amino acids. This specimen was peripheral blood, taken on day 0 of AZD1222 vaccination. The rearrangement links TRBV5-3 to TRBJ2-2; D gene unclear. TRBV5-3 is classed as an ORF, of uncertain function. This TCR came from an adult in good health. In DNA form, the CDR3 reads TGTGCCAGAAGCTTCCTGATCAGAGAGAACACCGGGGAGCTGTTTTTT. This sequence encodes CARSFLIRENTGELFF.